This entry features one T cell receptor beta chain sequence. This entry is derived from a study of blood T cell repertoires in COVID-19. Study in general: Sources were T cells, B-cell-depleted T cells, or PBMCs; the material itself was cDNA or gDNA.

TCRdb's copy holds only in-frame clones and misses some; the assay was immunoSEQ multiplex PCR. The repertoire holds about 190,000 clones, with approximately 90% as singletons. This TCR derives from a man aged 25 to 45 with acute or convalescent COVID-19. Sequenced sample: peripheral blood.

The CDR3 is CASSPPAVENTEAFF. The DNA of the CDR3 is TGTGCCAGCAGTCCTCCAGCGGTGGAGAACACTGAAGCTTTCTTT. The chain uses TRBV6-5 and TRBJ1-1; D is unresolved. CDR3 length: 15 amino acids. The germline gives CDR1 MNHEY, CDR2 SVGAGI. Deletions cut 5 bases from V and 1 base from J, with 14 bases between.